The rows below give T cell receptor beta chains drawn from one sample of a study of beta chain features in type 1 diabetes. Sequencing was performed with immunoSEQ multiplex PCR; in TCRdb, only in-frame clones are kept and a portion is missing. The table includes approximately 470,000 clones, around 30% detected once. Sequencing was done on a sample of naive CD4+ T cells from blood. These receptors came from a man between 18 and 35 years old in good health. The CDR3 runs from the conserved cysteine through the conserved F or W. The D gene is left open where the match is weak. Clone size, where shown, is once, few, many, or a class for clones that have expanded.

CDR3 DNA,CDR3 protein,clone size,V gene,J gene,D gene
TGTGCCAGCAGCTTATACGGGGAGAACACTGAAGCTTTCTTT,CASSLYGENTEAFF,.,TRBV7-2,TRBJ1-1,.
TGCGCCAGCAGCCAAGATCTTCTCCGCGGGCAGGGTCTAGCCAAAAACATTCAGTACTTC,CASSQDLLRGQGLAKNIQYF,.,TRBV4-1,TRBJ2-4,.
TGTGCCTGGAGGGTACGACTAGCGGTGGGAGATACGCAGTATTTT,CAWRVRLAVGDTQYF,once,TRBV30,TRBJ2-3,TRBD2
TGTGCCTGGACCCTAGGACTAGCGGGAGGGCCGGAGACCCAGTACTTC,CAWTLGLAGGPETQYF,few,TRBV30,TRBJ2-5,TRBD2
TGTGCCTGGAGTCGACTAGTAAATGAGCAGTTCTTC,CAWSRLVNEQFF,few,TRBV30,TRBJ2-1,.
TGTGCCAGCAGCGTAGCTGGGACAGGGACCACCGGGGAGCTGTTTTTT,CASSVAGTGTTGELFF,.,TRBV9,TRBJ2-2,TRBD1
TGTGCCATCAGCGCCGGACTAGCGGGAGCCTCAGATACGCAGTATTTT,CAISAGLAGASDTQYF,.,TRBV10-3,TRBJ2-3,TRBD2
TGTGCCAGCAGCGACTCACAGGGCGAAAAACTGTTTTTT,CASSDSQGEKLFF,few,TRBV9,TRBJ1-4,.
TGTGCCAGCAGGCCAACCGGGACAGAGACCCAGTACTTC,CASRPTGTETQYF,.,TRBV6-5,TRBJ2-5,.
TGTGCCAGCAGCCCCAGAATGGGGCGAGCCAGTGACAACGAGCAGTACTTC,CASSPRMGRASDNEQYF,.,TRBV9,TRBJ2-7,.
TGTGCCAGCAGCTTCGGGCTAGCGGTTTACAATGAGCAGTTCTTC,CASSFGLAVYNEQFF,.,TRBV7-6,TRBJ2-1,TRBD2
TGTGCCACCACCCGGGACAGGGGTTACGAGCAGTACTTC,CATTRDRGYEQYF,few,TRBV2,TRBJ2-7,TRBD1
TGTGCCAGCAGCTTAACGGCGGGACCGTACAATGAGCAGTTCTTC,CASSLTAGPYNEQFF,.,TRBV7-3,TRBJ2-1,.
TGTGCCAGCAGCCGTATAAACATTCAGTACTTC,CASSRINIQYF,.,TRBV7-2,TRBJ2-4,.
TGTGCCAGCACCTTGAGCGGAGACACAGATACGCAGTATTTT,CASTLSGDTDTQYF,.,TRBV7-2,TRBJ2-3,.
TGTGCCAGCAGTGAGTTCGGGCAGGCGGAAGAGACCCAGTACTTC,CASSEFGQAEETQYF,few,TRBV25-1,TRBJ2-5,.
TGTGCCAGCAGCCTCCGGGACAGCTCCTGGGTCGAGCAGTACTTC,CASSLRDSSWVEQYF,few,TRBV7-2,TRBJ2-7,TRBD1
TGCAGCGTTGTGGAAAGGACAGATACGCAGTATTTT,CSVVERTDTQYF,few,TRBV29-1,TRBJ2-3,.